This TCR beta chain stems from a study of T cells in localized non-small cell lung cancer. Trimming removed 6 bases from V and 0 bases from J, with 20 bases in between. The CDR3 loop spans 18 amino acids. The germline CDR1 and CDR2 sequences are LNHDA and SQIVND (reference sequence). Here immunoSEQ multiplex PCR was the method, and the copy in TCRdb shows in-frame clones only, minus some. The sample includes 70,000 to 75,000 clones, roughly 84% of them seen just once. The TCR was taken from a female donor older than 55 with stage I lung adenocarcinoma. This sample comprised peripheral blood, obtained before any cancer treatment. This sequence joins TRBV19 and TRBJ1-4; D is undetermined. CDR3 loop: CASSPSLGKVATNEKLFF. The DNA of the CDR3 is TGTGCCAGTAGCCCTTCTCTGGGAAAAGTTGCAACTAATGAAAAACTGTTTTTT.